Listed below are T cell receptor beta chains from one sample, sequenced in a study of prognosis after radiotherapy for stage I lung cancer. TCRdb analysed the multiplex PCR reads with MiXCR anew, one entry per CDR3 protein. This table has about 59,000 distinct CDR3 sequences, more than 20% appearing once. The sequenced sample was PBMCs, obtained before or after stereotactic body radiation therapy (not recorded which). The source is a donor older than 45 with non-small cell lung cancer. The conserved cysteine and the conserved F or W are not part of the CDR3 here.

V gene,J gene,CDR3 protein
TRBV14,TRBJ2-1,ASSQFGSSYNEQF
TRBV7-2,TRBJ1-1,ASSLSVVTRRGTEAF
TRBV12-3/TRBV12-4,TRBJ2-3,ASSFSGWADTQY
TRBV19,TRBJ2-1,ASSQNGTSWSSYNEQF
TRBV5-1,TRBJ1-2,ASSLAELTGPMCYGYT
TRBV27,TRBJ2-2,ASKYPLDETGELF
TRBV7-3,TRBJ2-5,ASSGGVGETQY
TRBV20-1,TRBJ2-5,SVTGGNGETQY
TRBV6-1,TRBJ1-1,ASSPPGAAEAF
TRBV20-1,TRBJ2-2,SARPPSGGGMNTGELF
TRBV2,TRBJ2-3,ASSPSTDTQY
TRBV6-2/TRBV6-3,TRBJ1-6,ASSYADRFYNSPLH
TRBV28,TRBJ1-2,ASKRGHLFYGYT
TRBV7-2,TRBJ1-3,ASSLDSGAAGNTIY
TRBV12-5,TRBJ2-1,ASAVRGREEQF
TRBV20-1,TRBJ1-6,SARDPNSPLH
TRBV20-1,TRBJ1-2,SAPGRSGGYT
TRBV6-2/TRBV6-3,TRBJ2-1,ASSYGGSSYNEQF
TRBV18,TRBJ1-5,ASSPQGGKQPQH
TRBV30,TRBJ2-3,AWKRRLGTSGGALDTQY
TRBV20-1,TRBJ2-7,SARDLSYEQY
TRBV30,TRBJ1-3,AWSETGDRNTIY
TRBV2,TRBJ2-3,ASSSGSGADTQY
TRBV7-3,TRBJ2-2,ASSLRQGGNTVELF
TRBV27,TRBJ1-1,ASSLKIANTEAF
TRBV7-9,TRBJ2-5,ASSIDQGALSTQY